This T cell receptor (beta chain) emerged from a study of cytomegalovirus exposure and HLA in healthy donors. Findings and limits, study-wide: Being productive about 87% or about 30% of the time was typical of most TCR beta V segments in an earlier analysis. An analysis that came later showed most CMV-associated TCR beta chains appearing HLA-restricted. Reports described diagnosis of cytomegalovirus status by the classifier as highly specific and sensitive. When analyzed later, a missense DCLRE1C variant was found to be linked to TCR beta V- and J-gene trimming.

About this clone: Antigen unknown.

In germline, CDR1 is LGHNA, CDR2 YSLEER. Losses at the gene ends were 3 bases for V and 3 bases for J; bases not matched to a gene: 8. This CDR3 is built from 17 residues. The PCR contained 60 Vbeta and 13 Jbeta primers. Clones were sequenced by immunoSEQ multiplex PCR, and TCRdb holds only the in-frame ones, with some missing. The repertoire holds roughly 100,000 clones, with roughly 80% as singletons. This chain links TRBV4-3 with TRBJ2-2; TRBD1 aligns across 9 bases. This TCR derives from a woman aged 40 to 49 in good health and CMV-seropositive. Sequenced sample: PBMCs. In nucleotides, the CDR3 is TGCGCCAGCAGCCAGGGGGGGACAGGGACTTACACCGGGGAGCTGTTTTTT. Translating it yields CASSQGGTGTYTGELFF.